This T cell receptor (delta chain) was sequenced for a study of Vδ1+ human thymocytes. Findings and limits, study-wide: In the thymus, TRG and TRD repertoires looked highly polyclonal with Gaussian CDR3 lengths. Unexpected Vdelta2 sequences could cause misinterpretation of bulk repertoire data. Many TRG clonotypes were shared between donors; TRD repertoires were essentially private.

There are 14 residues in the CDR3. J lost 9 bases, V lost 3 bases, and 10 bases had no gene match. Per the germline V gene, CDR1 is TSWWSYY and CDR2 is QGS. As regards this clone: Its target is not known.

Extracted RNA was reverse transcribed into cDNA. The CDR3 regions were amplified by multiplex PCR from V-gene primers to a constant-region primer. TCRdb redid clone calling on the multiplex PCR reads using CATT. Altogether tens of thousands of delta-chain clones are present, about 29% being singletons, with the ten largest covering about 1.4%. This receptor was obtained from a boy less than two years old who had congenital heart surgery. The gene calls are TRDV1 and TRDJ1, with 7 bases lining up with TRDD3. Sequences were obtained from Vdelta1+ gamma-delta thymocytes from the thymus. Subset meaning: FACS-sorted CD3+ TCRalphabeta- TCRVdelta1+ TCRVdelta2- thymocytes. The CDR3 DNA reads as TGTGCTCTTGGGGATGACTGGGGTGACCATCAACTCATCTTT. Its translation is CALGDDWGDHQLIF.